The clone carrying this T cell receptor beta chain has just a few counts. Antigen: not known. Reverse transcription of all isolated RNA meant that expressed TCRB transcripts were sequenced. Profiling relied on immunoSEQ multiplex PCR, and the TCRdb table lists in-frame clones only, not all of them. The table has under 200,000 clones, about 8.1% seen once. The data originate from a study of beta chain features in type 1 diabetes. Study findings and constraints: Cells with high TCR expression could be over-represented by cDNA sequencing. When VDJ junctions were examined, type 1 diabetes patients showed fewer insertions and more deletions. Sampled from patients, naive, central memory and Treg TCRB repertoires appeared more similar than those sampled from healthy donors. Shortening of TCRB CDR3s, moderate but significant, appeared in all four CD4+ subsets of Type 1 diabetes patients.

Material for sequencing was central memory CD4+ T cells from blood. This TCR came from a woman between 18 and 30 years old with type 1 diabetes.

CDR3 bases: TGTGCCTGGAGTGTTGGCCACCCTTCGTACAATGAGCAGTTCTTC. Translation: CAWSVGHPSYNEQFF. V and J are TRBV30 and TRBJ2-1; D remains unclear. The CDR3 is made up of 15 amino acids. The germline CDR1 and CDR2 sequences are GTSNPN and SVGIG (reference sequence). Trimming shortened V by 0 bases and J by 4 bases, and 13 bases separated the two germline ends.